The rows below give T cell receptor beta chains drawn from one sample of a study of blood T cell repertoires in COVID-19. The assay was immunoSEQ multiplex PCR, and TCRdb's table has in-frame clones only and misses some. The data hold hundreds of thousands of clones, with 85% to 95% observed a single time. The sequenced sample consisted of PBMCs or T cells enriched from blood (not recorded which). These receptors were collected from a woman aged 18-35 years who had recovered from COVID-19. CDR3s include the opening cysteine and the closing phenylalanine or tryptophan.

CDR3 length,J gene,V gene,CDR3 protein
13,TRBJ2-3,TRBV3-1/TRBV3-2,CASRRTSDDTQYF
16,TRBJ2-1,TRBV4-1,CASSQGGGHSYNEQFF
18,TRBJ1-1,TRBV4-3,CASSQVGTDYTLNTEAFF
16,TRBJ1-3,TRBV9,CASSVAGQVTGNTIYF
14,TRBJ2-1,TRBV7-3,CASSTSGSYNEQFF
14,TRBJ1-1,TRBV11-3,CASSPTRRATEAFF
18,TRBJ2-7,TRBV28,CASSLFAPTGGRSYEQYF
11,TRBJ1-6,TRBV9,CASGGASPLHF
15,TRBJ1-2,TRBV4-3,CASSHHGQLVRGYTF
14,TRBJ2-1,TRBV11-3,CASSPSPERNEQFF
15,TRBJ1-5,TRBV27,CASSPDRGQDQPQHF
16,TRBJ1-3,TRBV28,CASSGGGQGSGNTIYF
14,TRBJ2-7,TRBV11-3,CASSSGDRFGEQYF
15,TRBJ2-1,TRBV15,CATSREGGSYNEQFF
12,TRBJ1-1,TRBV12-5,CASGLMGAEAFF
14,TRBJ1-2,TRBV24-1,CATSSGGANYGYTF
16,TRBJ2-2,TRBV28,CASSTLGGTGTGELFF
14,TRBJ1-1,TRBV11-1,CASSPGQMNTEAFF
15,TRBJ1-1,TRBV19,CASNPQGADDTEAFF
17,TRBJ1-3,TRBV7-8,CASSLSTAPGAGNTIYF
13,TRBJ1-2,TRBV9,CASNWGGHYGYTF
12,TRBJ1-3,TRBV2,CASTGAGNTIYF
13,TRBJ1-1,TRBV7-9,CASSLEGITEAFF
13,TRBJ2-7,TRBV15,CATSRDLLQEQYF
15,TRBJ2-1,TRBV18,CASSPAGKSYNEQFF
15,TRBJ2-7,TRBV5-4,CASSSLAGGLYEQYF
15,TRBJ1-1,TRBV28,CASNVPGGGNTEAFF